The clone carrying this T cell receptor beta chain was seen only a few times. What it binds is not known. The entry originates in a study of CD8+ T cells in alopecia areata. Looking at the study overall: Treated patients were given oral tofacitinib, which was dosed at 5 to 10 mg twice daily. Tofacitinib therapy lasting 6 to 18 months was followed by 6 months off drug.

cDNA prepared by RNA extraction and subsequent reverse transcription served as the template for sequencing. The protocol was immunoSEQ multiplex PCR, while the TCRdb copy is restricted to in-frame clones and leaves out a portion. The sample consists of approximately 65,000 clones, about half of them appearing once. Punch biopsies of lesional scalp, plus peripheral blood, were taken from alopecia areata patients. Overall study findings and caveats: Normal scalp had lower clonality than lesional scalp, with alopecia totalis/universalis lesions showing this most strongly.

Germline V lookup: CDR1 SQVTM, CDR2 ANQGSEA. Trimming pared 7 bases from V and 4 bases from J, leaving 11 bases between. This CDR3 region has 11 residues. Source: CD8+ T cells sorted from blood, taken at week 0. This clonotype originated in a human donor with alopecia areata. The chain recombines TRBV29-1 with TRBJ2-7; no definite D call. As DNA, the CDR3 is TGCAGCGCCGGGTCTTCTTACGAGCAGTACTTC. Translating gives CSAGSSYEQYF.